This paragraph covers one T cell receptor beta chain sequence. These data originate in a study of cytomegalovirus exposure and HLA in healthy donors. Vbeta (60) and Jbeta (13) primers were used in the PCR. Measured with immunoSEQ multiplex PCR; TCRdb has only the in-frame clones, and not every one. The sample yields tens of thousands of clones, about 80% seen once. Sequencing was done on a sample of PBMCs. This clonotype was obtained from a man aged 50-59 years in good health and CMV-seropositive.

The CDR3 DNA is TGTGCCAGCAGCTTAAAGGACAGAACCGACCCGAACACCGGGGAGCTGTTTTTT. Protein: CASSLKDRTDPNTGELFF. V usage is TRBV7-3 and J usage is TRBJ2-2, with a weak D call TRBD1 (6 bases). V was shortened by 1 base and J by 0 bases, with 15 bases between the two germline ends. The CDR3 length is 18 residues. CDR1 SGHTA and CDR2 FQGTGA come from the germline V gene. The full variable domain, with the rest looked up from reference TRBV7-3 and TRBJ2-2, is GAGVSQTPSNKVTEKGKYVELRCDPISGHTALYWYRQSLGQGPEFLIYFQGTGAADDSGLPNDRFFAVRPEGSVSTLKIQRTERGDSAVYLCASSLKDRTDPNTGELFFGEGSRLTVL.